This T cell receptor beta chain stems from a study of T cell responses to AZD1222 COVID-19 vaccine. Study conclusions and caveats: Clonal diversity was possibly underestimated, and the donors were mostly white British, with more females.

Only one count was recorded for this clone. No antigen is known for it. The table came from immunoSEQ multiplex PCR; TCRdb's copy has only in-frame clones and leaves some out. The sample includes some 150,000 clones, about 90% of them seen just once. This receptor was obtained from an adult in good health. This specimen was peripheral blood, taken on day 0 of AZD1222 vaccination.

Here the CDR3 reads CASSLAGLYEQYF. CDR3 coding DNA: TGTGCCAGCAGCTTAGCCGGGTTGTACGAGCAGTACTTC. This chain joins TRBV7-2 and TRBJ2-7, with D uncertain. The V and J ends lost 0 bases and 4 bases respectively, with 7 bases between them. Germline V gene lookup returns CDR1 SGHTA and CDR2 FQGNSA. The CDR3 loop spans 13 amino acids.